Sequencing of this TCR beta chain was carried out in a study of naive and memory T cell subsets (dated by TCRdb to 2016 to 2017). With respect to the entire study: Sorted naive and memory T cell subsets from peripheral blood were analyzed in the study using a UMI-based, open-source pipeline for TCR alpha and beta sequencing. The functional CMV T cell responses agreed completely with IgG serology results. RNA was DNase-treated and reverse transcribed with TCR constant-region primers, mostly using SuperScript III. Points the paper makes about the study in general: Naive repertoires, especially CD8, contained a few larger clonotypes, possibly memory cells re-expressing CD45RA. The repertoire findings for the naive and memory subsets could not be validated against a ground truth, as none was available. A clonotype was defined as a single alpha or beta chain sequence rather than as a paired alpha/beta receptor. In both CD4 and CD8 cells, the Gini index increased while Shannon and inverse Simpson diversity decreased from naive through CM, EM and EMRA. The abundance of TCRs followed a power law with an exponent that differed between naive and memory subsets yet stayed consistent across the three individuals. After error correction, over 85% of naive TCR sequences appeared only once, giving much steeper abundance distributions than memory subsets. RNA-based TCR counts may be affected by expression changes linked to T cell activation and differentiation.

From the second PCR step on, the TCR alpha and beta chain libraries were amplified in separate reactions. To determine each donor's CMV status, fresh PBMCs were stimulated overnight with CMV viral lysate, and IFNgamma production from CD4+ T cells was then assessed. Using Miltenyi beads, CD4 T cells were first positively selected, and CD8 T cells were then positively selected from the CD4-negative fraction. Cells were stained for CD3, CD4, CD8, CD45RA, CD27 and a live/dead dye and were sorted on a BD Aria II into four subsets based on CD45RA and CD27. A few healthy volunteers provided blood, and each donor's sample was split into CD4 and CD8 T cells and then further divided into four differentiation subsets. Approximately 0.11 L of peripheral blood was drawn per donor, and PBMC were isolated by Ficoll-Paque PLUS density-gradient centrifugation. Sorted cells were lysed in RLT buffer, and RNA was extracted with a Qiagen RNeasy kit and stored at -80°C.

The receptor library was made with UMI-ligation and nested PCR. An equimolar mix of two oligonucleotides covering both TRBC1 and TRBC2 was used as the beta constant-region primer. Four rounds of PCR were used to amplify ligated cDNA, with nested alpha and beta constant-region primers being used together with the SP2 primer. A single-stranded oligonucleotide containing the SP2 primer and a 12-nucleotide UMI was joined to the 3' end of the cDNA by T4 RNA ligase 1. The ligation reaction was incubated at 16°C for roughly 19-24 hours. PCR2 was typically run as a SYBR Green qPCR and stopped at a predetermined threshold to prevent over-amplification. All purifications after the first were performed with Agencourt AMPure XP magnetic beads. Libraries were quantified by Qubit and checked on a TapeStation, with a main peak expected near 650 bp. Pooled libraries were sequenced on an Illumina MiSeq using v2 2x251 paired-end kits, and typically about 1-2.3 million reads were obtained per sample. Each sample library was pooled at about 4.4 nM, and about 5-7% PhiX was included to improve cluster recognition. The paper's processing steps were these. Using tag matching that tolerated one base-pair mismatch, Decombinator assigned V and J genes to FASTQ reads that had been processed by Demultiplexor. UMIs were used by Collapsinator to correct both sequencing errors and frequency errors arising from PCR heterogeneity. CDR3Translator translated TCRs and extracted CDR3s from the conserved cysteine to the FGXG phenylalanine, flagging non-productive sequences. Repertoires were subsampled to equal numbers of UMI-defined TCRs before Gini, Shannon entropy and inverse Simpson indices were calculated. Power-law fits to clonotype abundance distributions were performed by maximum likelihood within the linear range. On one naive CD8 sample, the pipeline and MIGEC gave similar UMI counts, unique TCR numbers and clonal distributions. One analysis removed from the naive repertoire any naive TCRs that were also found in any memory subset from the same donor. A set of several thousand CMV-associated CDR3 sequences, compiled from VDJdb and a published dataset, was used to search the repertoires. TCRdb took the public reads, trimmed them with fastp at Q25, ran MiXCR for clone calling and kept in-frame beta chains. Each CDR3 protein gets just one entry, which takes the most common genes and DNA from the rows behind it. For this entry, the V and J calls and clone size follow TCRdb and not the study's own pipeline. The table for this sample lists about 150,000 distinct CDR3 sequences; approximately 22% of them were counted only once. The top ten clones comprise around 0.097% of the sample.

As for this clonotype: Its antigen is unknown. The input lacks base qualities; no much larger clone sits a single base away.

Trimming accounts for 8 bases at V and 3 bases at J, while the number of junction bases matched to no gene is 6. The CDR3 measures 14 amino acids from cysteine to phenylalanine. Only the CDR3 portion is preserved as DNA: 42 bases, with reading frame beginning at the first base. This chain joins TRBV12-3 or TRBV12-4 to TRBJ2-3; 9 central bases correspond to TRBD2. This receptor was obtained from a human donor in good health. Material for sequencing was naive CD4+ T cells from blood. The cell subset or site tag for this specimen amounts to: naive T cells, CD45RA high CD27+. At the DNA level, the sequence is TGTGCCAGCCGCCGACTAGCGGATACAGATACGCAGTATTTT. This sequence encodes CASRRLADTDTQYF.